The 22 T cell receptor beta chains reported below all come from one sample, sequenced in a study of early stage breast cancer tumors. Profiling relied on immunoSEQ multiplex PCR, and the TCRdb table lists in-frame clones only, not all of them. The repertoire holds fewer than 75,000 clones, with 70% to 80% as singletons. Input material: blood. These receptor sequences come from a person aged 30 to 39 with breast cancer.

J is TRBJ1-1 and V is TRBV5-8; D call uncertain. Deletions cut 2 bases from V and 1 base from J, with 12 bases between. Per germline, CDR1 SGHTS and CDR2 YDEGEE. This CDR3 has 15 residues. CDR3 DNA sequence: TGTGCCAGCAGCTTTCTTGGCTTAGGGAACACTGAAGCTTTCTTT. This codes for CASSFLGLGNTEAFF.

The CDR3 is CASRPPSSVGDTQYF. The CDR3, as DNA: TGTGCCAGCAGGCCCCCCTCCTCGGTCGGAGATACGCAGTATTTT. The chain has TRBV6-6 and TRBJ2-3; D is uncertain. CDR1 and CDR2 (germline): MNHNY, SVGAGI (reference sequence). V was clipped by 6 bases and J by 5 bases, with 18 bases between them. The CDR3 contains 15 residues.

V and J are TRBV2 and TRBJ2-2, with a tentative D call TRBD1 (5 bases). Trimming cost V 5 bases and J 1 base, with 11 bases left between them. The CDR3 has 15 residues. From germline, CDR1 is SNHLY and CDR2 FYNNEI. This chain's CDR3 is CASSRQLGNTGELFF. The CDR3 bases are TGTGCCAGCAGTCGACAGTTGGGGAACACCGGGGAGCTGTTTTTT.

The CDR3 is CASSREYNYGYTF. The CDR3 DNA is TGTGCCAGCAGCCGAGAATATAACTATGGCTACACCTTC. The chain combines TRBV14 with TRBJ1-2; D unclear. V was cut by 4 bases and J by 1 base, with 7 bases left in between. The CDR3 consists of 13 residues. Germline V gene data show CDR1 as SGHDN and CDR2 as FVKESK.

The chain has TRBV10-1 and TRBJ2-3; 12 nucleotides line up with TRBD1. Germline V gene lookup returns CDR1 WNHNN and CDR2 SYGVQD (reference sequence). This CDR3 contains 18 residues. Losses at the gene ends were 0 bases for V and 1 base for J; bases not matched to a gene: 5. The CDR3 sequence is CASSESGTGGAGTDTQYF. CDR3 DNA: TGCGCCAGCAGTGAGTCGGGGACAGGGGGCGCGGGCACAGATACGCAGTATTTT.

In this sample, this clone turned up once. The chain combines TRBV5-4 with TRBJ1-2; no definite D call. The CDR3 totals 16 residues. The V end lost 3 bases, the J end lost 3 bases, and 18 bases lay between the germline ends. Germline V lookup: CDR1 SGHNT, CDR2 YYREEE (reference sequence). CDR3 DNA sequence: TGTGCCAGCAGCTCCCTGACGGGGAGGGTGGACTATGGCTACACCTTC. Translated, it gives CASSSLTGRVDYGYTF.

The genes are TRBV6-5 and TRBJ2-7, with D possibly matching TRBD2 (6 bases). The length of the CDR3 is 16 residues. Germline V lookup: CDR1 MNHEY, CDR2 SVGAGI. V was shortened by 4 bases and J by 7 bases, with 23 bases between the two germline ends. The CDR3 protein is CASSWGFGDAREEQYF. The CDR3 DNA follows: TGTGCCAGCAGTTGGGGTTTCGGGGACGCCCGGGAGGAGCAGTACTTC.

The chain couples TRBV15 to TRBJ2-1; the match to TRBD2 covers 7 bases. J lost 6 bases, V lost 3 bases, and 8 bases had no gene match. There are 15 residues in the CDR3. Germline V gene lookup returns CDR1 LNHNV and CDR2 YYDKDF (reference sequence). The CDR3 loop reads CATSRGGIGLNEQFF. The CDR3 nucleotides are TGTGCCACCAGCAGGGGGGGGATAGGACTCAATGAGCAGTTCTTC.

The rearrangement uses TRBV5-1 and TRBJ2-5, with 9 bases fitting TRBD1. The CDR3 is made up of 15 amino acids. The V segment lost 0 bases and the J segment 4 bases; nucleotides outside the gene matches: 4. The V gene's germline CDR1 is SGHRS and CDR2 YFSETQ. CDR3: CASSLGTGVGETQYF. The CDR3 DNA follows: TGCGCCAGCAGCTTGGGGACAGGGGTGGGAGAGACCCAGTACTTC.

The sample holds a few counts of this clone. V and J are TRBV6-5 and TRBJ1-1, with D hard to call. Trimming stripped 0 bases from V and 4 bases from J, with 6 bases between. The CDR3 consists of 13 residues. Germline V gene sequence: CDR1 MNHEY, CDR2 SVGAGI. For the CDR3, the DNA is TGTGCCAGCAGTTACTCGGCGTTCACTGAAGCTTTCTTT. It is translated as CASSYSAFTEAFF.

This chain links TRBV14 with TRBJ2-3; weak D call: TRBD2 (6 bases). Trimming pared 0 bases from V and 3 bases from J, leaving 13 bases between. The CDR3 has 16 amino acids. Germline CDR1 and CDR2: SGHDN and FVKESK. CDR3 loop: CASSQDMGGVTDTQYF. For the CDR3, the DNA is TGTGCCAGCAGCCAAGACATGGGGGGAGTAACAGATACGCAGTATTTT.

This sequence joins TRBV27 and TRBJ2-7, with D tentatively TRBD1 or TRBD2 (5 bases each). Germline values: CDR1 MNHEY, CDR2 SMNVEV (reference sequence). This CDR3 spans 14 amino acids. The V gene lost 10 bases and the J gene lost 0 bases, with 16 bases spanning the gap. As DNA, the CDR3 is TGTGCCATCCTCACTGGGGGACCCTCCTACGAGCAGTACTTC. This gives the protein CAILTGGPSYEQYF.

CDR3 protein: CAWSVKGWASQETQYF. For the CDR3, the DNA is TGTGCCTGGAGTGTAAAGGGTTGGGCTAGTCAAGAGACCCAGTACTTC. The genes are TRBV30 and TRBJ2-5; D call uncertain. This CDR3 contains 16 residues. Germline V lookup: CDR1 GTSNPN, CDR2 SVGIG (reference sequence). Trimming shortened V by 0 bases and J by 2 bases, and 16 bases separated the two germline ends.

This chain links TRBV18 with TRBJ2-2; a weak D match, TRBD1 (6 bases). The germline V gene encodes CDR1 KGHSH and CDR2 LQKENI. Trimming took off 2 bases at V and 0 bases at J, with 10 bases between the two ends. This CDR3 has 16 amino acids. In nucleotides, the CDR3 is TGTGCCAGCTCACCAAGGGGGACGCCGAACACCGGGGAGCTGTTTTTT. Translating it yields CASSPRGTPNTGELFF. The whole variable domain, remainder taken from reference TRBV18 and TRBJ2-2, is NAGVMQNPRHLVRRRGQEARLRCSPMKGHSHVYWYRQLPEEGLKFMVYLQKENIIDESGMPKERFSAEFPKEGPSILRIQQVVRGDSAAYFCASSPRGTPNTGELFFGEGSRLTVL.

The chain has TRBV11-2 and TRBJ2-7, with TRBD2 matching over 11 bases. V lost 0 bases, J lost 7 bases, and 11 bases stayed unmatched. This CDR3 region has 17 residues. Germline V gene data show CDR1 as SGHAT and CDR2 as FQNNGV. In nucleotides, the CDR3 is TGTGCCAGCAGCTTAGACCTAGCGGGAGGCCCCGGGGGAGAGCAGTACTTC. It translates to CASSLDLAGGPGGEQYF. Full variable domain (rest looked up from reference TRBV11-2 and TRBJ2-7): EAGVAQSPRYKIIEKRQSVAFWCNPISGHATLYWYQQILGQGPKLLIQFQNNGVVDDSQLPKDRFSAERLKGVDSTLKIQPAKLEDSAVYLCASSLDLAGGPGGEQYFGPGTRLTVT.

This clone is a singleton in its sample. The J gene is TRBJ1-2, the V gene TRBV21-1. TRBV21-1 is assigned pseudogene status. The CDR3 totals 13 residues. In DNA form, the CDR3 reads TGTGCCAGCAGCAAAACCAAGGGCTGTGGCTACACCTTC. Its protein is CASSKTKGCGYTF.

This chain connects TRBV13 to TRBJ2-6, with 7 nucleotides matching TRBD1. J gave up 0 bases and V 5 bases, and 10 bases lay outside the gene matches. CDR1 PRHDT and CDR2 FYEKMQ come from the germline V gene (reference sequence). The CDR3 loop spans 18 amino acids. The CDR3 reads CASSLRDRLHSGANVLTF. The CDR3 DNA reads as TGTGCCAGCAGCCTTCGGGACAGACTACACTCTGGGGCCAACGTCCTGACTTTC.

The J gene is TRBJ2-1, the V gene TRBV5-6, with TRBD2 matching over 11 bases. Germline values: CDR1 SGHDT, CDR2 YYEEEE. This CDR3 comprises 15 residues. The V gene end was trimmed by 4 bases and the J gene end by 7 bases; junction bases not matched to a gene: 7. The CDR3 region has the DNA TGTGCCAGCAGCCGCACTAGCGGGAGAGGGAATGAGCAGTTCTTC. Translating it yields CASSRTSGRGNEQFF.

Only a few counts were recorded for this clone. V gene TRBV5-4 combines with J gene TRBJ1-2; the match to TRBD1 covers 10 bases. With 0 bases clipped from V and 7 bases from J, the junction kept 9 bases outside the gene matches. Per the germline V gene, CDR1 is SGHNT and CDR2 is YYREEE (reference sequence). This CDR3 contains 16 residues. The CDR3 bases are TGTGCCAGCAGCTTGGATTTTGGGACAGGGGAGAGTGGCTACACCTTC. It yields the protein CASSLDFGTGESGYTF.

J is TRBJ2-7 and V is TRBV7-2; D assignment may be TRBD1 or TRBD2 (7 bases each). CDR1 and CDR2 (germline): SGHTA, FQGNSA. V was clipped by 1 base and J by 2 bases, with 12 bases between them. This CDR3 comprises 15 residues. CDR3 nucleotide sequence: TGTGCCAGCAGCTTAGACCCAGGGGGGGCCTACGAGCAGTACTTC. Translated, it gives CASSLDPGGAYEQYF.

The V gene is TRBV14, the J gene TRBJ1-2; D not certain. The V end lost 2 bases, the J end lost 6 bases, and 10 bases lay between the germline ends. This CDR3 contains 13 residues. The germline V gene encodes CDR1 SGHDN and CDR2 FVKESK. CDR3 bases: TGTGCCAGCAGCCAACGCCCCGCGAATGGCTACACCTTC. It codes for CASSQRPANGYTF. The variable domain in full, completed from reference TRBV14 and TRBJ1-2, reads EAGVTQFPSHSVIEKGQTVTLRCDPISGHDNLYWYRRVMGKEIKFLLHFVKESKQDESGMPNNRFLAERTGGTYSTLKVQPAELEDSGVYFCASSQRPANGYTFGSGTRLTVV.

The rearrangement links TRBV5-6 to TRBJ2-7; 8 bases align to TRBD1. Germline V gene data show CDR1 as SGHDT and CDR2 as YYEEEE. The length of the CDR3 is 13 residues. The ends lost 0 bases at V and 5 bases at J; junction bases unmatched: 1. The CDR3 loop is CASSLDRGDEQYF. The CDR3 region has the DNA TGTGCCAGCAGCTTGGACAGGGGGGACGAGCAGTACTTC.